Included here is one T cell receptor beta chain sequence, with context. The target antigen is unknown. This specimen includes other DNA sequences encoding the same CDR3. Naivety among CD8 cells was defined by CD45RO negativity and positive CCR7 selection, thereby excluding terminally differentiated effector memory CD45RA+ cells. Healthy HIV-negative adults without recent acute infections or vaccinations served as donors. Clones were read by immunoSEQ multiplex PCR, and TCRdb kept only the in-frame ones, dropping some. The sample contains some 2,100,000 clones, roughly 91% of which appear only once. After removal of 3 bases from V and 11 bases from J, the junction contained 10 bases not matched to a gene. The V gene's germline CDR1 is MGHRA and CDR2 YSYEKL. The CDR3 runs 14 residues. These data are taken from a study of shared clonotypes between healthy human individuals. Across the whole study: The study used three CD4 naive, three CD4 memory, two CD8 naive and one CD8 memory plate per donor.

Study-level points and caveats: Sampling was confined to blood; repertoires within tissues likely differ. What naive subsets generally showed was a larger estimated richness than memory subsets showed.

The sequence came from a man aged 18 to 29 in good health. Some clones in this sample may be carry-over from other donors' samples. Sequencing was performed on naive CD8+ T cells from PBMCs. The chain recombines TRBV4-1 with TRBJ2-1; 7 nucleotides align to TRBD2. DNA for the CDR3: TGCGCCAGCAGCCAGGTGGGACTGGGGGGGAAGCAGTTCTTC. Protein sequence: CASSQVGLGGKQFF.